The rows below give T cell receptor beta chains drawn from one sample of a study of cytomegalovirus exposure and HLA in healthy donors. The table came from immunoSEQ multiplex PCR; TCRdb's copy has only in-frame clones and leaves some out. The data include 60,000 to 90,000 clones; the top ten clones carry approximately 4.5%. Sequenced: PBMCs. The receptors come from a woman between 40 and 55 years old in good health and CMV-seropositive. Each CDR3 is given with its conserved first and last residue. D genes are given only for firm matches.

TRBJ1-6	TRBV15	TRBD1	CATDTGTGSPLHF	TGTGCCACCGATACAGGGACAGGGTCACCCCTCCACTTT
TRBJ2-7	TRBV11-3	TRBD2	CASSPGLAGGEESYEQYF	TGTGCCAGCAGCCCCGGACTAGCGGGAGGGGAGGAGTCCTACGAGCAGTACTTC
TRBJ2-7	TRBV13	-	CASSLDGSRNYEQYF	TGTGCCAGCAGCTTAGACGGTTCGAGGAACTACGAGCAGTACTTC
TRBJ2-7	TRBV7-2	TRBD2	CASSLEGLAVPYEQYF	TGTGCCAGCAGCTTAGAGGGACTAGCGGTTCCCTACGAGCAGTACTTC
TRBJ2-3	TRBV5-1	-	CASSTDGVYGDTQYF	TGCGCCAGCAGCACGGACGGGGTTTACGGGGATACGCAGTATTTT
TRBJ2-7	TRBV28	-	CASTPYRDNEQYF	TGTGCCAGCACCCCGTACAGGGACAACGAGCAGTACTTC
TRBJ2-2	TRBV27	TRBD1	CASSFSRQGNTGELFF	TGTGCCAGCAGTTTCTCCCGACAGGGAAACACCGGGGAGCTGTTTTTT
TRBJ1-3	TRBV30	-	CAWVMPPLGNTIYF	TGTGCCTGGGTTATGCCCCCACTGGGAAACACCATATATTTT
TRBJ2-7	TRBV29-1	TRBD1	CSVVGQGAGEQYF	TGCAGCGTTGTTGGACAGGGGGCCGGCGAGCAGTACTTC
TRBJ1-2	TRBV4-1	-	CASSQSLSRDDGYTF	TGCGCCAGCAGCCAATCCCTAAGTCGGGATGATGGCTACACCTTC
TRBJ2-6	TRBV6-5	-	CASQGNVLTF	TGTGCCAGCCAGGGGAACGTCCTGACTTTC
TRBJ2-7	TRBV5-8	TRBD2	CASSLVGSGIFYEQYF	TGTGCCAGCAGCTTGGTAGGTAGCGGGATTTTCTACGAGCAGTACTTC
TRBJ1-5	TRBV5-4	TRBD1	CASSRTGGNSNQPQHF	TGTGCCAGCAGCAGGACAGGGGGAAATAGCAATCAGCCCCAGCATTTT
TRBJ1-1	TRBV10-3	-	CAISESSSAFF	TGTGCCATCAGTGAGTCGTCCTCCGCTTTCTTT
TRBJ1-1	TRBV6-7	TRBD1	CASSYSGQGPNTEAFF	TGTGCCAGCAGTTACTCGGGACAGGGGCCCAACACTGAAGCTTTCTTT
TRBJ2-3	TRBV5-5	-	CASTPVVAGSTDTQYF	TGTGCCAGCACCCCCGTAGTCGCGGGGAGCACAGATACGCAGTATTTT
TRBJ2-1	TRBV5-8	TRBD1	CASSFLKGQGPNEQFF	TGTGCCAGCAGCTTTTTGAAGGGACAGGGTCCTAATGAGCAGTTCTTC
TRBJ2-5	TRBV4-3	TRBD1	CASSHLGQNPQETQYF	TGCGCCAGCAGCCACCTGGGACAGAACCCTCAAGAGACCCAGTACTTC
TRBJ2-7	TRBV5-1	-	CASSLETGTYEQYF	TGCGCCAGCAGCTTGGAGACAGGTACCTACGAGCAGTACTTC
TRBJ2-1	TRBV28	TRBD1	CASSLTGDREQFF	TGTGCCAGCAGTTTGACAGGGGACCGTGAGCAGTTCTTC
TRBJ1-2	TRBV13	-	CASSSWTVGNGYTF	TGTGCCAGCAGCTCGTGGACAGTAGGAAACGGCTACACCTTC
TRBJ1-4	TRBV7-6	-	CASSLDGSNEKLFF	TGTGCCAGCAGCTTAGACGGGAGTAATGAAAAACTGTTTTTT
TRBJ1-1	TRBV5-5	TRBD1	CASSLEQGWTEAFF	TGTGCCAGCAGCTTGGAACAGGGGTGGACTGAAGCTTTCTTT
TRBJ2-1	TRBV18	TRBD2	CASSPRTSGGGEQFF	TGTGCCAGCTCACCACGGACTAGCGGGGGGGGTGAGCAGTTCTTC
TRBJ1-1	TRBV6-6	-	CASSRTANTEAFF	TGTGCCAGCAGTAGGACAGCGAACACTGAAGCTTTCTTT
TRBJ2-7	TRBV11-2	TRBD1	CASSFDRGPDEQYF	TGTGCCAGCAGCTTCGACAGGGGCCCAGACGAGCAGTACTTC
TRBJ2-3	TRBV7-9	-	CASSLVLSGVRTDTQYF	TGTGCCAGCAGCTTAGTTCTGTCAGGGGTTCGCACAGATACGCAGTATTTT
TRBJ2-7	TRBV6-5	-	CASRSEQRVAQYF	TGTGCCAGCAGGTCGGAACAGCGGGTCGCTCAGTACTTC
TRBJ2-7	TRBV18	-	CASVDGVSYEQYF	TGTGCCAGCGTAGACGGGGTGTCCTACGAGCAGTACTTC
TRBJ1-2	TRBV21-1	-	CASSKGKGDGYTF	TGTGCCAGCAGCAAAGGCAAAGGGGATGGCTACACCTTC
TRBJ2-1	TRBV11-3	-	CASSLETGSSYNEQFF	TGTGCCAGCAGCTTAGAAACAGGGAGCTCCTACAATGAGCAGTTCTTC
TRBJ2-3	TRBV25-1	TRBD1	CASSSSQGAFKTDTQYF	TGTGCCAGCAGTTCATCACAGGGGGCATTCAAGACAGATACGCAGTATTTT
TRBJ2-5	TRBV28	-	CASSLLQETQYF	TGTGCCAGCAGCTTACTACAAGAGACCCAGTACTTC
TRBJ1-1	TRBV19	TRBD1	CASSIWGQTRMNTEAFF	TGTGCCAGTAGTATTTGGGGACAGACGAGAATGAACACTGAAGCTTTCTTT
TRBJ2-1	TRBV6-4	TRBD2	CASSRTSGDPINEQFF	TGTGCCAGCAGCCGGACTAGCGGGGACCCTATTAATGAGCAGTTCTTC
TRBJ1-1	TRBV29-1	TRBD1	CSVNVGTGDGKAFF	TGCAGCGTAAATGTCGGGACAGGGGATGGAAAAGCTTTCTTT
TRBJ1-2	TRBV7-2	TRBD1	CASSSGQGHRGYTF	TGTGCCAGCAGCTCGGGACAGGGCCATCGCGGCTACACCTTC
TRBJ2-5	TRBV19	-	CASSMWGEETQYF	TGTGCCAGTAGTATGTGGGGGGAAGAGACCCAGTACTTC
TRBJ1-4	TRBV5-5	-	CASSLVRETNEKLFF	TGTGCCAGCAGCTTGGTGCGTGAAACTAATGAAAAACTGTTTTTT
TRBJ1-2	TRBV7-9	-	CASSFSGNYGYTF	TGTGCCAGCAGCTTCTCAGGGAACTATGGCTACACCTTC
TRBJ2-3	TRBV11-3	-	CASSLGGGFTDTQYF	TGTGCCAGCAGCTTAGGAGGGGGTTTCACAGATACGCAGTATTTT
TRBJ2-3	TRBV6-5	TRBD2	CASSRAGGESDTQYF	TGTGCCAGCAGCCGAGCGGGGGGGGAATCAGATACGCAGTATTTT
TRBJ2-1	TRBV27	-	CASSVTGPTWGNEQFF	TGTGCCAGCAGTGTAACAGGACCCACCTGGGGCAATGAGCAGTTCTTC
TRBJ2-1	TRBV7-9	TRBD2	CASSSLAGSSYNEQFF	TGTGCCAGCAGCTCCCTAGCGGGGAGCTCCTACAATGAGCAGTTCTTC
TRBJ2-3	TRBV5-1	TRBD2	CASRRWASGRGSTDTQYF	TGCGCCAGCAGACGCTGGGCTAGCGGGAGGGGTAGCACAGATACGCAGTATTTT
TRBJ2-1	TRBV7-3	TRBD1	CASSRGQGDTEQFF	TGTGCCAGCAGCAGGGGACAGGGGGACACTGAGCAGTTCTTC
TRBJ2-6	TRBV12-5	-	CASGPRDLQFPSGANVLTF	TGTGCTAGTGGTCCCCGAGACCTACAGTTCCCCTCTGGGGCCAACGTCCTGACTTTC
TRBJ2-2	TRBV10-1	-	CASSTGSPGELFF	TGCGCCAGCTCAACAGGGAGCCCCGGGGAGCTGTTTTTT
TRBJ1-6	TRBV9	TRBD1	CASSVGYRGDSPLHF	TGTGCCAGCAGCGTAGGGTACAGGGGGGATTCACCCCTCCACTTT
TRBJ1-1	TRBV19	-	CASSTGGPRNTEAFF	TGTGCCAGTAGTACTGGCGGGCCCAGGAACACTGAAGCTTTCTTT
TRBJ1-2	TRBV29-1	-	CSVEASLLYTF	TGCAGCGTTGAAGCCTCCCTTCTTTACACCTTC
TRBJ2-7	TRBV25-1	-	CASSEQNYEQYF	TGTGCCAGCAGTGAACAAAACTACGAGCAGTACTTC